A selection of T cell receptor beta chains follows, all from one sample in a study of OX40 agonist ivuxolimab in advanced cancers. Here immunoSEQ multiplex PCR was the method, and the copy in TCRdb shows in-frame clones only, minus some. The table lists tens of thousands of clones, 80% to 90% of them singletons. The specimen comprised CD4+ or CD8+ T cells sorted from blood, sampled in a trial of the OX40 agonist ivuxolimab. These receptors all come from an adult with an advanced solid tumor such as melanoma, head and neck, liver or kidney cancer. The CDR3 runs from the conserved cysteine through the conserved F or W. D genes are given only for firm matches. Not every row has a clone size; where given, it reads once, few, many or a size class.

D gene: -; V gene: TRBV28; clone size: -; J gene: TRBJ2-7; CDR3 DNA: TGTGCCAGCAGTTTATTCCCGGGCCCAAGCTCCTACGAGCAGTACTTC; CDR3 protein: CASSLFPGPSSYEQYF
D gene: TRBD1; V gene: TRBV18; clone size: -; J gene: TRBJ2-5; CDR3 DNA: TGTGCCAGCTCACCGTTGGGGACAGTCTTTGAGACCCAGTACTTC; CDR3 protein: CASSPLGTVFETQYF
D gene: -; V gene: TRBV19; clone size: -; J gene: TRBJ1-5; CDR3 DNA: TGTGCCAGTAGTATGGAATATAGCAATCAGCCCCAGCATTTT; CDR3 protein: CASSMEYSNQPQHF
D gene: -; V gene: TRBV28; clone size: -; J gene: TRBJ1-2; CDR3 DNA: TGTGCCAGCAGTTTAGCCATGGAGGGGTATGGCTACACCTTC; CDR3 protein: CASSLAMEGYGYTF
D gene: -; V gene: TRBV9; clone size: -; J gene: TRBJ1-1; CDR3 DNA: TGTGCCAGCAGCGTAGGAGGGGGATTGAACACTGAAGCTTTCTTT; CDR3 protein: CASSVGGGLNTEAFF
D gene: -; V gene: TRBV5-1; clone size: few; J gene: TRBJ1-3; CDR3 DNA: TGCGCCAGCAGCTTGACTGGAAACACCATATATTTT; CDR3 protein: CASSLTGNTIYF
D gene: -; V gene: TRBV10-3; clone size: -; J gene: TRBJ2-7; CDR3 DNA: TGTGCCATCAGTGAGTTTGTCTACGAGCAGTACTTC; CDR3 protein: CAISEFVYEQYF
D gene: TRBD1; V gene: TRBV6-5; clone size: -; J gene: TRBJ2-7; CDR3 DNA: TGTGCCAGCCGAGGAGACAGGGGGTACGAGCAGTACTTC; CDR3 protein: CASRGDRGYEQYF
D gene: -; V gene: TRBV4-1; clone size: once; J gene: TRBJ1-3; CDR3 DNA: TGCGCCAGCAGCCAACCGGTGAGGGACTCTGGAAACACCATATATTTT; CDR3 protein: CASSQPVRDSGNTIYF
D gene: -; V gene: TRBV18; clone size: -; J gene: TRBJ1-2; CDR3 DNA: TGTGCCAGCTCACCACCGCTCGGGACACAGGATTATGGCTACACCTTC; CDR3 protein: CASSPPLGTQDYGYTF
D gene: -; V gene: TRBV9; clone size: few; J gene: TRBJ1-5; CDR3 DNA: TGTGCCAGCAGCGTCGATGACAGGTCCAATCAGCCCCAGCATTTT; CDR3 protein: CASSVDDRSNQPQHF
D gene: -; V gene: TRBV5-1; clone size: -; J gene: TRBJ2-7; CDR3 DNA: TGCGCCAGCAGCCCAACCCCCGACGCCAGCTACGAGCAGTACTTC; CDR3 protein: CASSPTPDASYEQYF
D gene: -; V gene: TRBV5-6; clone size: -; J gene: TRBJ2-2; CDR3 DNA: TGTGCCAGCAGCTTCGGCGGCCCCAACACCGGGGAGCTGTTTTTT; CDR3 protein: CASSFGGPNTGELFF
D gene: -; V gene: TRBV27; clone size: -; J gene: TRBJ1-5; CDR3 DNA: TGTGCCAGCAGTTTATACCCGAACATAGGGTCCAATCAGCCCCAGCATTTT; CDR3 protein: CASSLYPNIGSNQPQHF